The 21 T cell receptor beta chains given below trace back to one sample, sequenced in a study of T cells in Graves' hyperthyroidism and ophthalmopathy. TCR beta CDR3 sequences were amplified from RNA transcripts. HTBI primers were employed in a first-round RT-PCR of the TCR CDR3. MiXCR, run by TCRdb on the multiplex PCR reads, gives a single entry per CDR3 protein. The sample comprises around 350,000 distinct CDR3 sequences, about a fifth of which are singletons, and about 3.5% rests with the top ten. Sequencing was carried out using blood. These receptors were collected from a woman between 18 and 29 years old with Graves' hyperthyroidism.

This clonotype was seen at least ten times. The rearrangement uses TRBV4-1 and TRBJ2-7; D may match TRBD1 or TRBD2 (6 bases each). V lost 5 bases, J lost 7 bases, and 21 bases lay in between. The CDR3 is made up of 15 amino acids. Germline V gene sequence: CDR1 MGHRA, CDR2 YSYEKL. CDR3 protein: CASSESHREVGEQYF. CDR3 DNA: TGCGCCAGCAGCGAGTCCCACAGGGAGGTTGGAGAGCAGTACTTC.

V usage is TRBV4-2 and J usage is TRBJ1-5; no clear D gene. CDR1 is LGHNA, CDR2 YNFKEQ, per germline. The CDR3 spans 16 residues. Trimming took off 0 bases at V and 3 bases at J, with 12 bases between the two ends. The CDR3 protein is CASSQDRGSVNQPQHF. The CDR3 nucleotides are TGTGCCAGCAGCCAAGATCGAGGGAGTGTCAATCAGCCCCAGCATTTT.

There are many counts of this clonotype. The chain recombines TRBV12-3 or TRBV12-4 with TRBJ1-2; D call uncertain. The CDR3 is made up of 13 amino acids. Trimming pared 6 bases from V and 0 bases from J, leaving 8 bases between. The CDR3 loop reads CASSLNPNYGYTF. The CDR3 DNA is TGTGCCAGCAGCCTAAACCCTAACTATGGCTACACCTTC.

In this sample, this clonotype turned up once. The gene calls are TRBV20-1 and TRBJ1-5; TRBD1 aligns across 7 bases. Germline CDR1 DFQATT, CDR2 SNEGSKA (reference sequence). The CDR3 sequence is 16 residues long. Trimming cost V 3 bases and J 1 base; bases outside gene matches: 9. The CDR3 loop reads CSASFSDRDSNQPQHF. CDR3 nucleotides: TGCAGTGCTAGTTTTTCCGACAGGGACAGCAATCAGCCCCAGCATTTT.

The chain combines TRBV5-1 with TRBJ1-2; 7 bases align to TRBD1. There are 14 residues in the CDR3. Germline CDR1 is SGHRS and CDR2 is YFSETQ. After removal of 0 bases from V and 6 bases from J, the junction contained 5 bases not matched to a gene. As DNA, the CDR3 is TGCGCCAGCAGCTTGGTGACAGGGTCGGATGGCTACACCTTC. Protein product: CASSLVTGSDGYTF. The full variable domain, in which reference TRBV5-1 and TRBJ1-2 provide the parts outside the CDR3, is KAGVTQTPRYLIKTRGQQVTLSCSPISGHRSVSWYQQTPGQGLQFLFEYFSETQRNKGNFPGRFSGRQFSNSRSEMNVSTLELGDSALYLCASSLVTGSDGYTFGSGTRLTVV.

This clonotype came up many times. The V gene is TRBV12-3 or TRBV12-4, the J gene TRBJ1-5; no reliable D call. This CDR3 region has 14 residues. V was cut by 5 bases and J by 5 bases, with 13 bases left in between. The CDR3 nucleotides are TGTGCCAGCAGTCACTCCACTACGGATCAGCCCCAGCATTTT. Residues: CASSHSTTDQPQHF.

As for this clonotype: The junction departs from the called germline gene at one end, perhaps through a read error. J is TRBJ2-7 and V is TRBV12-3 or TRBV12-4, with D perhaps matching TRBD2 (5 bases). The CDR3 loop spans 14 amino acids. CDR3 DNA sequence: TGTGCCAGCAGAGCGCAGATCAGAGACTACGATCAGTACTTC. Its protein is CASRAQIRDYDQYF.

This clonotype was observed many times. The rearrangement joins TRBV2 to TRBJ2-7, with 10 bases lining up with TRBD2. V dropped 2 bases and J dropped 2; count of bases not matched to a gene: 3. This CDR3 is 15 amino acids long. Germline V CDR1 and CDR2: SNHLY, FYNNEI. In DNA form, the CDR3 reads TGTGCCAGCAGTGAAACTAGCGGGGAAACCTACGAGCAGTACTTC. Protein: CASSETSGETYEQYF.

This clonotype occurred many times. The V call is TRBV12-3 or TRBV12-4, the J call TRBJ2-7, with 8 nucleotides matching TRBD1. This CDR3 contains 16 residues. V trimming: 6 bases; J trimming: 2 bases; junction bases outside the gene matches: 12. The CDR3 nucleotides are TGTGCCAGCAGATCGACAGGGGAGCAAGGGGCCTACGAGCAGTACTTC. Translating gives CASRSTGEQGAYEQYF.

This clonotype was observed many times. The J gene is TRBJ1-1, the V gene TRBV14, with 10 bases that match TRBD1. From germline, CDR1 is SGHDN and CDR2 FVKESK. CDR3 length: 17 residues. The junction had 6 bases not matched to a gene; V was cut back by 1 base and J by 1 base. Written as DNA, the CDR3 is TGTGCCAGCAGCCAAGTCGGGACAGGGGCCCCGAACACTGAAGCTTTCTTT. Translation: CASSQVGTGAPNTEAFF. The variable domain in full, completed from reference TRBV14 and TRBJ1-1, reads EAGVTQFPSHSVIEKGQTVTLRCDPISGHDNLYWYRRVMGKEIKFLLHFVKESKQDESGMPNNRFLAERTGGTYSTLKVQPAELEDSGVYFCASSQVGTGAPNTEAFFGQGTRLTVV.

Many counts were recorded for this clonotype. The genes are TRBV2 and TRBJ2-5, with TRBD2 as a possible D gene (5 bases). Trimming pared 6 bases from V and 5 bases from J, leaving 16 bases between. The germline gives CDR1 SNHLY, CDR2 FYNNEI. The CDR3 covers 14 residues. CDR3 DNA sequence: TGTGCCAGCAGCTGGACCTCCTCGGGGGAGACCCAGTACTTC. This sequence encodes CASSWTSSGETQYF.

The CDR3: CASTQNAGNEPGNTIYF. CDR3 nucleotides: TGTGCCAGCACCCAGAATGCGGGGAATGAACCTGGAAACACCATATATTTT. The chain couples TRBV3-1 to TRBJ1-3; D unclear. Germline assignment: CDR1 LGHDT and CDR2 YNNKEL (reference sequence). V lost 7 bases and J 2 bases, leaving 21 bases between the germline ends. CDR3 length: 17 amino acids.

The sample holds many counts of this clonotype. This rearrangement joins TRBV10-3 to TRBJ2-7; unclear D gene. There are 13 residues in the CDR3. Germline lookup yields CDR1 ENHRY and CDR2 SYGVKD. Trimming removed 6 bases at V and 3 bases at J, with 12 bases between. In DNA, the CDR3 is TGTGCCATCAGGACCGACGGTAGCTACGAGCAGTACTTC. Protein: CAIRTDGSYEQYF.

This clonotype was seen many times. This chain joins TRBV5-1 and TRBJ2-2, with TRBD1 identical over 10 bases. The CDR3 covers 16 residues. Germline trimming cut 4 bases from V and 1 base from J; bases unmatched to any gene: 4. Germline loops: CDR1 SGHRS, CDR2 YFSETQ. CDR3: CASSIRTGGNTGELFF. In nucleotides, the CDR3 is TGCGCCAGCAGCATTCGGACAGGGGGGAACACCGGGGAGCTGTTTTTT.

The table lists this clonotype with many counts. The chain combines TRBV4-1 with TRBJ1-1; TRBD1 is a possible D gene (5 bases). This CDR3 is 15 amino acids long. Germline CDR1 reads MGHRA; CDR2 reads YSYEKL. Trimming took off 1 base at V and 1 base at J, with 10 bases between the two ends. For the CDR3, the DNA is TGCGCCAGCAGCCAAGTCGGACACAAGAACACTGAAGCTTTCTTT. Protein: CASSQVGHKNTEAFF.

This clonotype has a count of ten or more. V is TRBV6-1 and J is TRBJ1-1; 8 nucleotides match TRBD1. Germline CDR1 and CDR2: MNHNS and SASEGT. There are 12 residues in the CDR3. The ends lost 11 bases at V and 0 bases at J; junction bases unmatched: 2. The CDR3 protein is CAGQGMNTEAFF. CDR3 sequence (DNA): TGTGCCGGACAGGGAATGAACACTGAAGCTTTCTTT.

This clonotype was counted many times. This chain connects TRBV5-1 to TRBJ1-1; D remains ambiguous. V lost 4 bases, J lost 5 bases, and 15 bases lay in between. This CDR3 is built from 14 residues. CDR1 and CDR2 (germline): SGHRS, YFSETQ. The CDR3 sequence: CASSLDLVGTEAFF. CDR3 bases: TGCGCCAGCAGCCTGGACCTGGTCGGGACTGAAGCTTTCTTT.

V usage is TRBV6-1 and J usage is TRBJ1-2; D is unresolved. The V end lost 6 bases, the J end lost 4 bases, and 12 bases lay between the germline ends. The CDR3 totals 13 residues. Looked up from germline, CDR1 is MNHNS and CDR2 is SASEGT. The CDR3: CASRAPATYGYTF. CDR3 DNA: TGTGCCAGCAGGGCCCCGGCCACCTATGGCTACACCTTC.

V usage is TRBV29-1 and J usage is TRBJ1-2, with D unclear. The germline V gene has CDR1 SQVTM and CDR2 ANQGSEA. V was shortened by 3 bases and J by 0 bases, with 14 bases between the two germline ends. The length of the CDR3 is 15 residues. The CDR3 DNA sequence: TGCAGCGTTGAGAGAGGCGGCAGCTCTAACTATGGCTACACCTTC. It codes for CSVERGGSSNYGYTF.

This clonotype has ten or more counts. The genes are TRBV30 and TRBJ1-5, with unresolved D. The CDR3 contains 16 residues. Trimming removed 1 base from V and 7 bases from J, with 20 bases in between. Germline CDR1 and CDR2: GTSNPN and SVGIG (reference sequence). The CDR3 region is CAWSAGSPSLGQPQHF. In nucleotides, the CDR3 is TGTGCCTGGAGTGCTGGCAGTCCCTCGCTTGGCCAGCCCCAGCATTTT.

There are many counts of this clonotype. The chain couples TRBV11-2 to TRBJ2-3; TRBD2 is a possible D gene (6 bases). V lost 5 bases, J lost 8 bases, and 14 bases lay in between. The germline CDR1 and CDR2 sequences are SGHAT and FQNNGV. The CDR3 consists of 13 residues. Written as DNA, the CDR3 is TGTGCCAGCAGCAAATGGGGGGTGGCTACGCAGTATTTT. It yields the protein CASSKWGVATQYF.